Listed below are T cell receptor beta chains from one sample, sequenced in a study of Tregs in tolerant kidney transplant recipients. Here immunoSEQ multiplex PCR was the method, and the copy in TCRdb shows in-frame clones only, minus some. The table lists around 64,000 clones, more than 75% of them singletons. The source material was CD4+ T cells from blood (PBMCs), sampled 6 months after the transplant. The receptors derive from a human patient who received a combined kidney and bone marrow transplant. Some T cells may trace back to the graft donor. Both conserved end residues are trimmed from each CDR3. The order of the fields is V gene, J gene, CDR3 protein.

>TRBV6-5|TRBJ2-7
ASSQHRGGTDEQY
>TRBV10-3|TRBJ1-2
AISVSGQLYGYT
>TRBV7-9|TRBJ2-3
ASSASASTDTQY
>TRBV25-1|TRBJ1-6
ASSEDSALSSYNSPLH
>TRBV2|TRBJ2-1
ASREGQFNEQF
>TRBV28|TRBJ1-4
ASSPPTGGGEKLF
>TRBV7-8|TRBJ1-6
ASSIQGVLH
>TRBV9|TRBJ2-5
ASSSIQETQY
>TRBV5-4|TRBJ2-3
ASSKRPGAGGGTDTQY
>TRBV2|TRBJ2-6
ASTTDRSGANVLT
>TRBV30|TRBJ2-2
AWSDRTAGQGGARGELF
>TRBV7-3|TRBJ1-1
ASSLYVGSITEAF
>TRBV27|TRBJ2-1
ASSTSGTFNEQF
>TRBV19|TRBJ2-6
ASSVSSGANVLT
>TRBV7-9|TRBJ2-3
ASSLRQRLSTDTQY
>TRBV4-3|TRBJ1-1
ASSQDHGRTEAF
>TRBV18|TRBJ2-1
ASSSLQGNNEQF
>TRBV18|TRBJ2-7
ASSPRSGDPYEQY
>TRBV7-7|TRBJ2-1
ASSLRQGGYYEQF
>TRBV4-1|TRBJ2-7
ASSQRQGSYEQY